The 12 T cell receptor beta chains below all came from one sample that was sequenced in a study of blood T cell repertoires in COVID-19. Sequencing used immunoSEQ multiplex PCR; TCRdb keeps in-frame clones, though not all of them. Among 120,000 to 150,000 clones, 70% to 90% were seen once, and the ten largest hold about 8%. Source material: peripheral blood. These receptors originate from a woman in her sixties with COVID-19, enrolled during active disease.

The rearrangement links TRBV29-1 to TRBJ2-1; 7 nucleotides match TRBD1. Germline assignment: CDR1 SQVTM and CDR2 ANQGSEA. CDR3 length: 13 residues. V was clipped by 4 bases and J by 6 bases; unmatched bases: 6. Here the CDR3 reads CSVGIAGGNEQFF. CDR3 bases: TGCAGCGTTGGAATCGCAGGGGGCAATGAGCAGTTCTTC.

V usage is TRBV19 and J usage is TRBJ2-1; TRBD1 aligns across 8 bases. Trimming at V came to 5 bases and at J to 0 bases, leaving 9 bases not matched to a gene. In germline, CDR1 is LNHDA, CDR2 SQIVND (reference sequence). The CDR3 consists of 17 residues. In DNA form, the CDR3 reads TGTGCCAGTAGTCCAGGGACAGGCTTCAACTCCTACAATGAGCAGTTCTTC. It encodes CASSPGTGFNSYNEQFF.

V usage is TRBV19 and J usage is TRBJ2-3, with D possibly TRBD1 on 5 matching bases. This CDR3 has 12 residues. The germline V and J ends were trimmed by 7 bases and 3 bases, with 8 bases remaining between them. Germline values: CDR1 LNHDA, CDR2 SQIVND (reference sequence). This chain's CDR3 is CASKGKTDTQYF. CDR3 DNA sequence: TGTGCCAGTAAGGGGAAAACAGATACGCAGTATTTT.

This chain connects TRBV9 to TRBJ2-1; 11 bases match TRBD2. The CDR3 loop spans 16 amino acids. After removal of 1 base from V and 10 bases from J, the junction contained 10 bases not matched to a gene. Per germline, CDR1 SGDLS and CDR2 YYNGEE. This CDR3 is CASSVRGTSGGEEQFF. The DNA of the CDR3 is TGTGCCAGCAGCGTAAGGGGAACTAGCGGGGGTGAGGAGCAGTTCTTC.

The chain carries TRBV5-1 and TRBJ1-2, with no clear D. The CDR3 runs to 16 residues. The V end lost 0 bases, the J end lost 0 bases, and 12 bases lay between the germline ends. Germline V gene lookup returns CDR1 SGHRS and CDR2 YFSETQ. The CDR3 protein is CASSLEAAIANYGYTF. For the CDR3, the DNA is TGCGCCAGCAGCTTGGAAGCGGCTATAGCTAACTATGGCTACACCTTC.

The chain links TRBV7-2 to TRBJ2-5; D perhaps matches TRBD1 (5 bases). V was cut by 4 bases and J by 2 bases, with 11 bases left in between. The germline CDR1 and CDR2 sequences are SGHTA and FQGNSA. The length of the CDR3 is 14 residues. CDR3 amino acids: CASSSQGGQETQYF. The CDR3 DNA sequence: TGTGCCAGCAGCTCCCAGGGCGGTCAAGAGACCCAGTACTTC.

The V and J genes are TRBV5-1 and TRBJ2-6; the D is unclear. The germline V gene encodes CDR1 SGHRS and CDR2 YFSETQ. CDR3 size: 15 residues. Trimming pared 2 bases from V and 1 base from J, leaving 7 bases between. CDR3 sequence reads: CASSLPSSGANVLTF. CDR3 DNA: TGCGCCAGCAGCTTACCGAGTTCTGGGGCCAACGTCCTGACTTTC.

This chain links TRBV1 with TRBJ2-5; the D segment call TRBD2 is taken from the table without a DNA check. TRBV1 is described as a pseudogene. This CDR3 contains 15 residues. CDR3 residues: CTSRASGGTKRIQYF. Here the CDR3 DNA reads TGCACCAGCAGGGCTAGCGGGGGAACCAAGAGAATCCAGTACTTC.

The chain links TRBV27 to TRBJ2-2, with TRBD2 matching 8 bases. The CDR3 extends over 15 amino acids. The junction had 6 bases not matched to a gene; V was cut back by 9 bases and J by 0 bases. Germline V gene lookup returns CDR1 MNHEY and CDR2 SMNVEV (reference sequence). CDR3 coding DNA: TGTGCCAGTACTCCGGGACTAGCGAACACCGGGGAGCTGTTTTTT. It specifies CASTPGLANTGELFF.

The chain's CDR3 is CASSPPTVNYGYTF. The CDR3, as DNA: TGTGCCAGCTCACCACCAACAGTCAACTATGGCTACACCTTC. The rearrangement links TRBV18 to TRBJ1-2; D is unclear. This CDR3 comprises 14 residues. The germline CDR1 and CDR2 sequences are KGHSH and LQKENI. Deletions cut 0 bases from V and 2 bases from J, with 7 bases between.

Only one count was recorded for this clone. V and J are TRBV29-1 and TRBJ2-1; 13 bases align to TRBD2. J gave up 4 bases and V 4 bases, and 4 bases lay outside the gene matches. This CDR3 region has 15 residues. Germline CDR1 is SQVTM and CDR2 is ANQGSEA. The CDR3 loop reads CSVVGLAGRYNEQFF. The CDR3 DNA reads TGCAGCGTTGTGGGACTAGCGGGGAGGTACAATGAGCAGTTCTTC.

The CDR3 sequence: CASSFEEGHPSGANVLTF. CDR3 nucleotide sequence: TGTGCCAGCAGCTTCGAAGAGGGACATCCCTCTGGGGCCAACGTCCTGACTTTC. The V call is TRBV11-2, the J call TRBJ2-6; tentatively, D is TRBD1 (6 bases). The germline V gene encodes CDR1 SGHAT and CDR2 FQNNGV. V was cut by 3 bases and J by 0 bases, with 15 bases left in between. The length of the CDR3 is 18 residues.